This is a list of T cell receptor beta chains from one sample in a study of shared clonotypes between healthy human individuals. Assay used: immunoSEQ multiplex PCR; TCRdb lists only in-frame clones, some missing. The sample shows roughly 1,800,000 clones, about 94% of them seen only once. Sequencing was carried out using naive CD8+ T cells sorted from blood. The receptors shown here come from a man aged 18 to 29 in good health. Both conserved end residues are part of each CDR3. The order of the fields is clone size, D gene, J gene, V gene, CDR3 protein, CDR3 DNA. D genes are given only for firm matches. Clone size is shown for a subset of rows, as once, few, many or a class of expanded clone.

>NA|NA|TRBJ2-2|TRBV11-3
CASSTFRGANTGELFF
TGTGCCAGCTCCACCTTTCGGGGTGCGAACACCGGGGAGCTGTTTTTT
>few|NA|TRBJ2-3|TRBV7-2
CASSLGADTQYF
TGTGCCAGCAGCTTAGGGGCAGATACGCAGTATTTT
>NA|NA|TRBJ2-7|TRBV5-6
CASSLALRGRWYEQYF
TGTGCCAGCAGCTTGGCCTTACGGGGGCGATGGTACGAGCAGTACTTC
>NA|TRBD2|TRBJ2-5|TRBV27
CASSDSGSGQETQYF
TGTGCCAGCAGTGATAGCGGGAGTGGACAAGAGACCCAGTACTTC
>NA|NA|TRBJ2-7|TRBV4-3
CASSQDGGGFGEQYF
TGCGCCAGCAGCCAAGATGGCGGAGGTTTCGGCGAGCAGTACTTC
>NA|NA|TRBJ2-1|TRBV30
CAWTRAYNEQFF
TGTGCCTGGACAAGAGCCTACAATGAGCAGTTCTTC
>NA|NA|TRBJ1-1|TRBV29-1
CSVEEETEAFF
TGCAGCGTTGAAGAGGAGACTGAAGCTTTCTTT
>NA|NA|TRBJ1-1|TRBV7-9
CASSSGGTEAFF
TGTGCCAGCAGCTCCGGTGGAACTGAAGCTTTCTTT
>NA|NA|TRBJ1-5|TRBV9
CASSFGSGGDQPQHF
TGTGCCAGCAGCTTCGGATCGGGGGGTGATCAGCCCCAGCATTTT
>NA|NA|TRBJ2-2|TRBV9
CASSVATAFANTGELFF
TGTGCCAGCAGCGTAGCGACAGCATTTGCGAACACCGGGGAGCTGTTTTTT
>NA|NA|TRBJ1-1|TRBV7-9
CASSLADGMNTEAFF
TGTGCCAGCAGCTTAGCGGACGGGATGAACACTGAAGCTTTCTTT
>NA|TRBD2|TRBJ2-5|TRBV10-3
CAISDVAGGVFGETQYF
TGTGCCATCAGTGACGTCGCGGGAGGAGTGTTTGGAGAGACCCAGTACTTC
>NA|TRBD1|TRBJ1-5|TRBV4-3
CASSHRQGQPQHF
TGCGCCAGCAGCCACAGACAGGGTCAGCCCCAGCATTTT
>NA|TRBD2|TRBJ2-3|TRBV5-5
CASSLVAGATDTQYF
TGTGCCAGCAGCTTGGTAGCGGGAGCCACAGATACGCAGTATTTT
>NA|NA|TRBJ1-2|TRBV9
CASSVEGTTNYGYTF
TGTGCCAGCAGCGTAGAAGGCACGACCAACTATGGCTACACCTTC
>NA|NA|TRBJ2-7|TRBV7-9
CASQERGNEQYF
TGTGCCAGCCAAGAACGGGGTAACGAGCAGTACTTC
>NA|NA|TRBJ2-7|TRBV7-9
CTSTLDDEIQYF
TGTACCAGCACCCTAGACGACGAAATTCAGTACTTC
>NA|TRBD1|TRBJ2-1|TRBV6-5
CASSYSSQGDNEQFF
TGTGCCAGCAGTTACTCGAGCCAGGGGGACAATGAGCAGTTCTTC
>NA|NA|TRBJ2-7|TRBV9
CASSIREISYEQYF
TGTGCCAGCAGCATTAGAGAGATTTCCTACGAGCAGTACTTC
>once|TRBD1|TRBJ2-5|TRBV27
CATTDRVQETQYF
TGTGCCACCACGGACAGGGTCCAAGAGACCCAGTACTTC
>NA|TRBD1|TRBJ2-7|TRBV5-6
CASSSGGSLYEQYF
TGTGCCAGCAGCTCAGGGGGATCTCTCTACGAGCAGTACTTC
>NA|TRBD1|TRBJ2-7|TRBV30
CAWSPGTGDYEQYF
TGTGCCTGGTCTCCGGGGACAGGGGACTACGAGCAGTACTTC
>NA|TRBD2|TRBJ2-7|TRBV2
CASRTSGGAYEQYF
TGTGCCAGCAGAACTAGCGGGGGGGCCTACGAGCAGTACTTC
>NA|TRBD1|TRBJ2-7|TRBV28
CASTVQGYSYEQYF
TGTGCCAGCACCGTACAGGGGTACTCCTACGAGCAGTACTTC
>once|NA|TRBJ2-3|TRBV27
CASSLIGPLGNADTQYF
TGTGCCAGCAGTTTAATAGGGCCACTGGGTAATGCGGATACGCAGTATTTT
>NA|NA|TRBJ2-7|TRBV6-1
CASSEMGNNPIYEQYF
TGTGCCAGCAGTGAAATGGGGAACAACCCTATATACGAGCAGTACTTC
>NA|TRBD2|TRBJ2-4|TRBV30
CAWGGLAGQTRAKNIQYF
TGTGCCTGGGGAGGACTAGCGGGACAAACGCGAGCCAAAAACATTCAGTACTTC
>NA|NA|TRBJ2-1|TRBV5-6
CASSLRGGPWDEQFF
TGTGCCAGCAGCTTAAGAGGGGGGCCCTGGGATGAGCAGTTCTTC
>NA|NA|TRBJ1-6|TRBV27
CASTMRHPSSYNSPLHF
TGTGCCAGCACCATGCGACATCCGAGCTCCTATAATTCACCCCTCCACTTT
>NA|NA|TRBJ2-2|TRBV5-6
CASSLGSHTGELFF
TGTGCCAGCAGCTTGGGTTCCCACACCGGGGAGCTGTTTTTT
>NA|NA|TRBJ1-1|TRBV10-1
CASSLGQNTEAFF
TGCGCCAGCAGCTTAGGCCAGAACACTGAAGCTTTCTTT
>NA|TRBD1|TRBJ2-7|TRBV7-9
CASSLAFGQGAYEQYF
TGTGCCAGCAGCTTAGCTTTCGGACAGGGAGCGTACGAGCAGTACTTC
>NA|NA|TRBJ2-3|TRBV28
CASSLSRDRGTDTQYF
TGTGCCAGCAGTTTATCCAGAGACCGGGGCACAGATACGCAGTATTTT
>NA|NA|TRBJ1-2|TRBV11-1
CASSPETDNYGYTF
TGTGCCAGCAGCCCAGAGACAGATAACTATGGCTACACCTTC
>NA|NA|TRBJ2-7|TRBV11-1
CASSFGTAPGEQYF
TGTGCCAGCAGCTTCGGGACTGCTCCGGGGGAGCAGTACTTC
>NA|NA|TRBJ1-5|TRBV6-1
CASRGTGNNQPQHF
TGTGCCAGCAGGGGAACAGGGAACAATCAGCCCCAGCATTTT
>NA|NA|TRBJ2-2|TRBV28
CASSFWTNTGELFF
TGTGCCAGCAGTTTCTGGACGAACACCGGGGAGCTGTTTTTT
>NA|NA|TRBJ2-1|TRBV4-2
CASSQRLLDHEQFF
TGTGCCAGCAGCCAACGCTTACTGGACCATGAGCAGTTCTTC
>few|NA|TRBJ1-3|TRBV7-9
CASRDSISGNTIYF
TGTGCCAGCAGAGACAGCATCTCTGGAAACACCATATATTTT
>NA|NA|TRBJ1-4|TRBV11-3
CASSPREGSDEKLFF
TGTGCCAGCAGCCCCCGTGAAGGATCGGATGAAAAACTGTTTTTT
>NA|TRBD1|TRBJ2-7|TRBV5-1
CASSFGQGLYF
TGCGCCAGCAGCTTCGGACAGGGCCTATACTTC
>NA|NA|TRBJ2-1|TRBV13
CASSLEGLYEQFF
TGTGCCAGCAGCTTAGAAGGGCTCTATGAGCAGTTCTTC
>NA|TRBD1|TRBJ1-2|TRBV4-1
CASSQERLDRVRGYTF
TGCGCCAGCAGCCAAGAACGGTTGGACAGGGTGAGAGGCTACACCTTC
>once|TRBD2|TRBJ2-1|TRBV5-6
CASTGGGVGEQFF
TGTGCCAGCACTGGGGGAGGGGTCGGTGAGCAGTTCTTC
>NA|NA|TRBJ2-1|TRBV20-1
CSATLAWESFF
TGCAGTGCAACCCTAGCGTGGGAATCGTTCTTC
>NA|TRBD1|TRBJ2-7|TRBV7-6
CASSLDRGSYEQYF
TGTGCCAGCAGCTTAGACAGGGGATCCTACGAGCAGTACTTC